This T cell receptor (beta chain) comes out of a study of T-cell memory formation after mild COVID-19. Overall study: Largely donor-specific TCR clusters were found.

V lost 0 bases and J 2 bases, leaving 10 bases between the germline ends. CDR3 length: 16 residues. From germline, CDR1 is LNHNV and CDR2 YYDKDF (reference sequence). Details on this clonotype: Its antigen is currently unknown.

Study-wide results and caveats: A subset of responding clones appeared in pre-infection memory, suggesting cross-reactive memory joined. CD4+ clones that contracted lay mainly in CM and EM; CD8+ ones lay in EMRA.

TCRalpha and TCRbeta libraries used 5'RACE with constant-segment primers and UMIs. TCRdb reprocessed the 5' RACE reads with MiXCR, giving one entry per CDR3 protein. Counted here are 300,000 to 350,000 distinct CDR3 sequences, roughly 19% occurring once; the ten biggest clones make up roughly 21%. The chain combines TRBV15 with TRBJ2-2, with D tentatively TRBD1 (5 bases). Sequenced: PBMCs or a T cell subset sorted from them (not recorded which). The source is a man between 18 and 29 years old who had mild COVID-19 (a few samples of this study predate the infection). Cell type and time point are not known. The DNA of the CDR3 is TGTGCCACCAGCAGAGATCAGGGAATAAACACCGGGGAGCTGTTTTTT. Residues: CATSRDQGINTGELFF.